Listed below are T cell receptor beta chains from one sample, sequenced in a study of cytomegalovirus exposure and HLA in healthy donors. Some clones are missing from TCRdb's copy, which holds only in-frame ones; the method was immunoSEQ multiplex PCR. The data hold roughly 100,000 clones, with roughly 79% observed a single time. The specimen was PBMCs. These receptors all come from a man aged 55 to 70 in good health and CMV-seropositive. CDR3s include the opening cysteine and the closing phenylalanine or tryptophan. Fields, in order: clone size, D gene, V gene, J gene, CDR3 DNA, CDR3 protein. The D gene is left open where the match is weak. Clone size is not always given. Where it is, it says once, few, many or a class for expanded clones.

>-|-|TRBV6-1|TRBJ1-1
TGTGCCAGCAGTGACCGAGCCCCGAACACTGAAGCTTTCTTT
CASSDRAPNTEAFF
>once|TRBD1|TRBV2|TRBJ2-7
TGTGCCAGCACGGGACAGTTCTACGAGCAGTACTTC
CASTGQFYEQYF
>-|TRBD2|TRBV11-2|TRBJ2-7
TGTGCCAGCAGCCTAAGCGGGGGCCGCTCCTACGAGCAGTACTTC
CASSLSGGRSYEQYF
>-|-|TRBV19|TRBJ1-2
TGTGCCAGTAGTATACCATCCTCGGGAGGGATCTATGGCTACACCTTC
CASSIPSSGGIYGYTF
>-|-|TRBV19|TRBJ1-2
TGTGCCAGTGCGGGGACTAACTATGGCTACACCTTC
CASAGTNYGYTF
>-|TRBD2|TRBV7-3|TRBJ2-2
TGTGCCAGCAGCTTAACGAGGACAGGCTTGTATACTAGCGGGAGTTCGAACACCGGGGAGCTGTTTTTT
CASSLTRTGLYTSGSSNTGELFF
>-|-|TRBV5-4|TRBJ2-5
TGTGCCAGCAGCTCAGGGGACCCTCCAGAGACCCAGTACTTC
CASSSGDPPETQYF
>-|TRBD1|TRBV9|TRBJ1-4
TGTGCCAGCAGCTCAAATCTAGAAGGGGGCAAGCAGTTTTTT
CASSSNLEGGKQFF
>-|-|TRBV6-4|TRBJ2-2
TGTGCCAGCAGCCTCAACTCCAACACCGGGGAGCTGTTTTTT
CASSLNSNTGELFF
>-|-|TRBV9|TRBJ1-1
TGTGCCAGCAGCTCCCCGGACAGGAACACTGAAGCTTTCTTT
CASSSPDRNTEAFF
>-|TRBD1|TRBV5-1|TRBJ2-5
TGCGCCAGCAGCTTGGGGACAGGGGGTCAAGAGACCCAGTACTTC
CASSLGTGGQETQYF
>-|TRBD2|TRBV5-6|TRBJ2-2
TGTGCCAGCAGCTGGTGGACTAGCGGGGTGCCCTACACCGGGGAGCTGTTTTTT
CASSWWTSGVPYTGELFF
>-|-|TRBV2|TRBJ2-6
TGTGCCAGCGTTGGTCAGTCCTCTGGGGCCAACGTCCTGACTTTC
CASVGQSSGANVLTF
>few|-|TRBV7-9|TRBJ2-1
TGTGCCAGCAGCTTAGTTGGGCAGGCGGAGCAGTTCTTC
CASSLVGQAEQFF
>many|-|TRBV7-3|TRBJ1-5
TGTGCCAGCAGCTTAGAGCCGAATCAGCCCCAGCATTTT
CASSLEPNQPQHF
>-|-|TRBV7-2|TRBJ2-7
TGTGCCAGCAGCTCGAACAGGGCGCGAGAGCAGTACTTC
CASSSNRAREQYF
>once|-|TRBV6-5|TRBJ2-2
TGTGCCAGCAGTTACGCGGGACCGGCTAAGACCGGGGAGCTGTTTTTT
CASSYAGPAKTGELFF
>-|-|TRBV7-9|TRBJ1-2
TGTGCCAGCAGCCCAGACAGTTTAGCGGGGTTGGGCTATGGCTACACCTTC
CASSPDSLAGLGYGYTF
>-|-|TRBV10-1|TRBJ2-7
TGCGCCAGCAGCAAGAGCGGAGAGTACGAGCAGTACTTC
CASSKSGEYEQYF
>-|TRBD1|TRBV12-5|TRBJ1-5
TGTGCTAGTGGTTGGGGGACAGGGGCGAGCAATCAGCCCCAGCATTTT
CASGWGTGASNQPQHF
>-|-|TRBV15|TRBJ1-2
TGTGCCACCAGCAGAGGAGGGGGTGGGGGCTACGGCTACACCTTC
CATSRGGGGGYGYTF
>few|TRBD2|TRBV5-1|TRBJ2-1
TGCGCCAGCAGCTCGCCGGACAGGGCCATTAGCGGGGGGTTAAAATTTTCCCACAATGAGCAGTTCTTC
CASSSPDRAISGGLKFSHNEQFF
>-|TRBD2|TRBV19|TRBJ2-1
TGTGCCAGTAGTCCGGGACTAGCGGTCTACAATGAGCAGTTCTTC
CASSPGLAVYNEQFF
>-|-|TRBV25-1|TRBJ2-5
TGTGCCAGCAGGAAGGATCGGAGAGGAGAGACCCAGTACTTC
CASRKDRRGETQYF
>-|-|TRBV9|TRBJ2-3
TGTGCCAGCAGCGCCTCACTGAACCCCCAAGATACGCAGTATTTT
CASSASLNPQDTQYF
>-|TRBD2|TRBV7-3|TRBJ2-4
TGTGCCAGCAGCTTTGGCGGGGGAGGCAAAAACATTCAGTACTTC
CASSFGGGGKNIQYF
>few|TRBD2|TRBV4-1|TRBJ2-5
TGCGCCAGCAGCCCCCTCAGCGGGGTTGCAGAGACCCAGTACTTC
CASSPLSGVAETQYF
>few|-|TRBV12-5|TRBJ2-1
TGTGCTAGTGGGGGCGACTACAATGAGCAGTTCTTC
CASGGDYNEQFF
>-|TRBD2|TRBV6-1|TRBJ2-7
TGTGCCAGCAGAGAGAATAGCGGGGGATCTCGGGAGCAGTACTTC
CASRENSGGSREQYF
>-|-|TRBV18|TRBJ2-5
TGTGCCAGCTCACCTAGGACTTCCCCACCAAGGGTACTGCAAGAGACCCAGTACTTC
CASSPRTSPPRVLQETQYF
>-|-|TRBV14|TRBJ1-1
TGTGCCAGCAGCCAATGGGGTAGGGGGGGGCGGACTGAAGCTTTCTTT
CASSQWGRGGRTEAFF
>-|-|TRBV28|TRBJ2-5
TGTGCCAGCAGTTTAGTGGCGGGGGCTATGTACCAAGAGACCCAGTACTTC
CASSLVAGAMYQETQYF
>-|-|TRBV5-1|TRBJ1-5
TGCGCCAGCAGCGAAGGAGAACTCAATCAGCCCCAGCATTTT
CASSEGELNQPQHF
>-|-|TRBV5-4|TRBJ2-3
TGTGCCAGCAGCTTGGGGGTGGGGGCGGATACGCAGTATTTT
CASSLGVGADTQYF
>-|TRBD2|TRBV11-2|TRBJ2-4
TGTGCCAGCAGCGCCCCGGGACTAGCGGGGGGCCGAGCCAAAAACATTCAGTACTTC
CASSAPGLAGGRAKNIQYF
>-|-|TRBV6-1|TRBJ1-1
TGTGCCACCTCACGGAGGAACACTGAAGCTTTCTTT
CATSRRNTEAFF
>few|TRBD2|TRBV7-8|TRBJ2-2
TGTGCCAGCAGCCGAGACCGACTAGCGGGGGTAGAAAAGGGTACCGGGGAGCTGTTTTTT
CASSRDRLAGVEKGTGELFF
>-|-|TRBV7-2|TRBJ1-2
TGTGCCAGCAGCTTAGGGGTCGGCGGGGGCTTGGGTTATGGCTACACCTTC
CASSLGVGGGLGYGYTF
>-|-|TRBV7-2|TRBJ1-1
TGTGCCAGCAGCTTAGGGGGTGGGACACTAGCTTTCTTT
CASSLGGGTLAFF
>-|-|TRBV19|TRBJ1-1
TGTGCCAGTAGTTTATTATACACCGAAGCTTTCTTT
CASSLLYTEAFF
>-|-|TRBV25-1|TRBJ2-5
TGTGCCAGCAGTCGGAGCGGCCAAGAGACCCAGTACTTC
CASSRSGQETQYF
>few|-|TRBV27|TRBJ1-6
TGTGCCAGCAGTTTAGAGGGGACTCCGAATAATTCACCCCTCCACTTT
CASSLEGTPNNSPLHF
>-|TRBD2|TRBV15|TRBJ2-7
TGTGCCACCAGCAGTCTTAGCGGGGGGGCGTACGAGCAGTACTTC
CATSSLSGGAYEQYF
>-|TRBD1|TRBV6-5|TRBJ1-2
TGTGCCAGCAGTTATTTGGGACAGGGAAGGGGCTACACCTTC
CASSYLGQGRGYTF
>-|TRBD1|TRBV5-1|TRBJ2-1
TGCGCCAGCAGGGTACAGGGGGCCTACAATGAGCAGTTCTTC
CASRVQGAYNEQFF
>once|TRBD1|TRBV27|TRBJ1-2
TGTGCCAGCAGCCTAAGGGCGGGACAGGGGAACTATGGCTACACCTTC
CASSLRAGQGNYGYTF
>-|TRBD2|TRBV5-1|TRBJ2-2
TGCGCCAGCAGCTTGTCACTAGCGGGGAACACCGGGGAGCTGTTTTTT
CASSLSLAGNTGELFF
>-|TRBD2|TRBV6-4|TRBJ2-3
TGTGCCAGCAGTGAAGATGGGCTAGCGGGGGGCACAGATACGCAGTATTTT
CASSEDGLAGGTDTQYF
>-|-|TRBV7-6|TRBJ1-1
TGTGCCAGCAGCGAAGGGAGGGCAGGCTTGAACACTGAAGCTTTCTTT
CASSEGRAGLNTEAFF